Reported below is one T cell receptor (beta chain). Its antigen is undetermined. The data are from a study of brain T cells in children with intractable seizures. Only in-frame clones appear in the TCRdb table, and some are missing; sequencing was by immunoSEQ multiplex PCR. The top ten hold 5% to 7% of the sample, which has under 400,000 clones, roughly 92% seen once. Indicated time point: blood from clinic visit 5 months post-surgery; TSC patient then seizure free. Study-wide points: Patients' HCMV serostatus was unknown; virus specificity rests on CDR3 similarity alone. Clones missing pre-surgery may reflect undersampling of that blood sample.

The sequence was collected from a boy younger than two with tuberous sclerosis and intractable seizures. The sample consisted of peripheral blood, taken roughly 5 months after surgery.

The CDR3 region is CAWTGLTGGLYNEQFF. DNA of the CDR3: TGTGCCTGGACAGGGTTGACGGGGGGCCTTTACAATGAGCAGTTCTTC. The chain has TRBV30 and TRBJ2-1; D may be TRBD2 (7 bases). This CDR3 is 16 amino acids long. V was cut by 4 bases and J by 4 bases, with 20 bases left in between. Germline V CDR1 and CDR2: GTSNPN, SVGIG (reference sequence).